These 4 T cell receptor beta chains were all obtained from the same sample, sequenced in a study of T cells in tumors after PD-1 blockade. Measured with immunoSEQ multiplex PCR; TCRdb has only the in-frame clones, and not every one. The sample contains tens of thousands of clones, 65% to 80% of which appear only once. This sample comprised PBMCs, obtained before anti-PD-1 therapy. The receptors here all came from a human donor with advanced basal cell or squamous cell carcinoma (not recorded which).

This rearrangement joins TRBV7-7 to TRBJ2-1; D ambiguous. CDR3 length: 15 amino acids. Trimming shortened V by 5 bases and J by 3 bases, and 14 bases separated the two germline ends. Germline values: CDR1 SSHAT, CDR2 FNYEAQ (reference sequence). CDR3 in amino acids: CASSDGSPRYNEQFF. DNA of the CDR3: TGTGCCAGCAGCGACGGGTCCCCCCGCTACAATGAGCAGTTCTTC.

The chain recombines TRBV7-7 with TRBJ1-1; D call uncertain. Per the germline V gene, CDR1 is SSHAT and CDR2 is FNYEAQ (reference sequence). The CDR3 runs to 15 residues. V lost 5 bases and J 7 bases, leaving 20 bases between the germline ends. The CDR3 sequence: CASSPEARAPCEAFF. CDR3 DNA: TGTGCCAGCAGCCCCGAGGCGCGGGCCCCCTGTGAAGCTTTCTTT.

The V call is TRBV28, the J call TRBJ1-1; D gene ambiguous. CDR3 length: 13 residues. Trimming cost V 6 bases and J 1 base, with 9 bases left between them. Germline lookup yields CDR1 MDHEN and CDR2 SYDVKM. Written as DNA, the CDR3 is TGTGCCAGCAGGCCCCCCCGGAACACTGAAGCTTTCTTT. Protein product: CASRPPRNTEAFF.

The rearrangement joins TRBV6-5 to TRBJ1-6; 7 nucleotides agree with TRBD1. With 0 bases clipped from V and 10 bases from J, the junction kept 6 bases outside the gene matches. Germline loops: CDR1 MNHEY, CDR2 SVGAGI. The CDR3 is made up of 15 amino acids. CDR3 in DNA: TGTGCCAGCAGTTACTCGACAGGGCAGATCTCACCCCTCCACTTT. It yields the protein CASSYSTGQISPLHF.